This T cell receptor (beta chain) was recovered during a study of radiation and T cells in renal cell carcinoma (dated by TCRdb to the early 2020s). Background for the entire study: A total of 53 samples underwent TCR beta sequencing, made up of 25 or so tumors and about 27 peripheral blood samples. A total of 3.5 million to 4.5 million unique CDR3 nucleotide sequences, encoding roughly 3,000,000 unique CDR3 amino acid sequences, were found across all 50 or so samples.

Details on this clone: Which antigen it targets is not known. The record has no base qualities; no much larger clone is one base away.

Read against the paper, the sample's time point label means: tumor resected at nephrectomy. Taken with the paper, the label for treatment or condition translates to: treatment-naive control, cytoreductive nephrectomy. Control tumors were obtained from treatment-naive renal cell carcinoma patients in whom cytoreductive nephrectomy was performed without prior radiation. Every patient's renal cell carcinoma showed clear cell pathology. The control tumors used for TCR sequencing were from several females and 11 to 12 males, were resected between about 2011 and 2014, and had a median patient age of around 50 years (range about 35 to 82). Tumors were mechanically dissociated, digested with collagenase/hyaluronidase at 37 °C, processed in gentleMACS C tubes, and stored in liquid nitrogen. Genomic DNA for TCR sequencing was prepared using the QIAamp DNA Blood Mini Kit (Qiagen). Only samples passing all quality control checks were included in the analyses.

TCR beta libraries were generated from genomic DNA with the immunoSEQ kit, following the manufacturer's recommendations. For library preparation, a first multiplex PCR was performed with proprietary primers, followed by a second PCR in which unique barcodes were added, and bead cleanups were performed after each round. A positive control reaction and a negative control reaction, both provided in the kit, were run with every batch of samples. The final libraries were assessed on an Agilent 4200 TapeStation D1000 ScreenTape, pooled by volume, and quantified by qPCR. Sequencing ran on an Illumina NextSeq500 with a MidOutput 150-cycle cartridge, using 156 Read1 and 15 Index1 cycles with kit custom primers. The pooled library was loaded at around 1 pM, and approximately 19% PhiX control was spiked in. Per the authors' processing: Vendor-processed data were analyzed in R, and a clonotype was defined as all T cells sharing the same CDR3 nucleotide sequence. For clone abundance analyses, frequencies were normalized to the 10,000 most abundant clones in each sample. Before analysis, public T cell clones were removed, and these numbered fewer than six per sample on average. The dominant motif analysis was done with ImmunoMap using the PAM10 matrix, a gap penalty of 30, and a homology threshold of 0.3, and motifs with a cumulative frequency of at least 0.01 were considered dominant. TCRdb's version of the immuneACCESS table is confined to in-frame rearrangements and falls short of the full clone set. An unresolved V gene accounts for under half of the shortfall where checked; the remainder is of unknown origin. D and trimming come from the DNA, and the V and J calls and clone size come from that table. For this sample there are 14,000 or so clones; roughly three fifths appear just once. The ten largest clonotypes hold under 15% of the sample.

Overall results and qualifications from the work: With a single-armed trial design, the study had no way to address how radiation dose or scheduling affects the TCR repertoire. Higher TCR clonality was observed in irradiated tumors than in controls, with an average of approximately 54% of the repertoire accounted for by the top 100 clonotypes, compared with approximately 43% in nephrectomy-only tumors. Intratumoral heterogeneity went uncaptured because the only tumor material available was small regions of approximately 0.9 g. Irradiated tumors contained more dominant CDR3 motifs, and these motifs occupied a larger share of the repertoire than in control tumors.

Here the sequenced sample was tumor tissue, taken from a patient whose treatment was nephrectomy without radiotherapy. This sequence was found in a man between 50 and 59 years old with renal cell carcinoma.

The CDR3 region has the sequence CSASRYTEAFF. The DNA is as follows: TGCAGTGCTAGTAGGTACACTGAAGCTTTCTTT. The chain links TRBV20-1 with TRBJ1-1; the D gene cannot be named for sure. Based on the germline V gene (reference sequence), the CDR1 and CDR2 sequences are DFQATT and SNEGSKA. V and J lose 3 bases and 3 bases, and a span of 5 bases separates them. The CDR3 starts with the cysteine, ends with the phenylalanine, and has 11 residues. CDR3 DNA only is kept here, 33 bases in frame from base 1.